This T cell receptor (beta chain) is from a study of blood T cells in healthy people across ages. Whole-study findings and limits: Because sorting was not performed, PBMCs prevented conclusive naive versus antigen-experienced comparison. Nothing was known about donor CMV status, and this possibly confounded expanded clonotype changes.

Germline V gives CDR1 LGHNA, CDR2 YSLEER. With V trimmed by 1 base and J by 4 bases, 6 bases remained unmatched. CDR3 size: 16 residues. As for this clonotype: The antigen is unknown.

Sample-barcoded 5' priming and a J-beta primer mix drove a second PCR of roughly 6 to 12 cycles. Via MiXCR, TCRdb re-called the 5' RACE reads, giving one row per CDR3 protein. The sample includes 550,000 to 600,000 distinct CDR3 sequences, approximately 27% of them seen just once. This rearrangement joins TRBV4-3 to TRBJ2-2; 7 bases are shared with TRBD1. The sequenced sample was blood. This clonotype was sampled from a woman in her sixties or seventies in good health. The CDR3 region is CASSQVPDRFTGELFF. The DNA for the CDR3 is TGCGCCAGCAGCCAAGTCCCGGACAGGTTCACCGGGGAGCTGTTTTTT.